This TCR beta chain was obtained from a study of early stage breast cancer tumors. Across the study: Most invasive tumors, about 70% of the 16, were ER+/PR+/HER2-.

This clone was recorded once. Antigen unknown. The V gene's germline CDR1 is SGHAT and CDR2 FQNNGV. V lost 7 bases to trimming and J lost 3 bases, with 18 bases between them. The CDR3 contains 15 residues. Produced via immunoSEQ multiplex PCR; TCRdb's table is partial and in-frame only. The data show under 75,000 clones, about 80% seen once. General study findings and limits: Enriched TCRB sequences shared across patients were mostly commonly generated sequences. Tumors had roughly 2.5-fold higher T cell density than normal breast. Comparing each tissue with blood distinguished tumor from normal in about 90% of the 16 patients.

The sequence derives from a person in their thirties with breast cancer. The genes are TRBV11-2 and TRBJ1-2; tentatively, D is TRBD1 (5 bases). What was sequenced was blood. The DNA of the CDR3 is TGTGCCAGCACCCCTATCGCAGGGTCATACTATGGCTACACCTTC. Translation gives CASTPIAGSYYGYTF.